The following is a T cell receptor (beta chain) sequence with its context. This specimen comes from a study of control samples from healthy donors and cancer patients. Method: immunoSEQ multiplex PCR; TCRdb's copy keeps in-frame clones and lacks some. The sample consists of around 75,000 clones, around 92% of them appearing once. The CDR3 extends over 13 amino acids. Per germline, CDR1 SGHVS and CDR2 FQNEAQ. V was trimmed by 5 bases and J by 9 bases, leaving 14 bases between them. The TCR originated in an older woman in good health. V and J are TRBV7-8 and TRBJ2-1; D unclear. The source material was blood. For the CDR3, the DNA is TGTGCCAGCAGCCCTTCTTTTAGTAGTGAGCAGTTCTTC. The encoded protein is CASSPSFSSEQFF.